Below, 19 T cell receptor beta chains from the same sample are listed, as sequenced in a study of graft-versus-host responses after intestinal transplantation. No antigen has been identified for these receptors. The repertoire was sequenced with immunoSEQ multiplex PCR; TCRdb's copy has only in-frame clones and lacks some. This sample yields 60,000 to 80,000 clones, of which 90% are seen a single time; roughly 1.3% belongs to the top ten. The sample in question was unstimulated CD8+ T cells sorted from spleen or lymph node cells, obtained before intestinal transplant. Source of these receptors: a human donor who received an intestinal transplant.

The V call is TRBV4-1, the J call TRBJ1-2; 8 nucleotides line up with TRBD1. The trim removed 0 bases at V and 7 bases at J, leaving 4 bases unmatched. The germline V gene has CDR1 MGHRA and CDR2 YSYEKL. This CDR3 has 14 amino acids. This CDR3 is CASSQEQDRAGYTF. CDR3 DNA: TGCGCCAGCAGCCAAGAACAGGACAGGGCTGGCTACACCTTC.

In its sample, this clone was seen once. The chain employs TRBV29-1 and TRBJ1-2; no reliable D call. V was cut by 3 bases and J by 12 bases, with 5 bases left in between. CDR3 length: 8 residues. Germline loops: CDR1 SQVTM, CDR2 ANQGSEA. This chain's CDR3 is CSVDQNTF. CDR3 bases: TGCAGCGTTGACCAGAACACCTTC.

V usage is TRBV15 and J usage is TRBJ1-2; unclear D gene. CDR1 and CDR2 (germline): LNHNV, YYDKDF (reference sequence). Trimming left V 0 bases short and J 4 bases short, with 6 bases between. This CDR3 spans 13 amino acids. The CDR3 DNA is TGTGCCACCAGCAGAGAGGCACCCTATGGCTACACCTTC. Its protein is CATSREAPYGYTF.

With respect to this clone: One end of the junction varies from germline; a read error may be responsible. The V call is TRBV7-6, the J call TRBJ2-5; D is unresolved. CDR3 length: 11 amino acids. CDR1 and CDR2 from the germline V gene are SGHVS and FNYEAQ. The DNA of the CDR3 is TGTACCAGCAGCTCGAGAGGGACCCAGTACTTC. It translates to CTSSSRGTQYF.

The CDR3 DNA reads TGTGCCAGCCGAACTCACACACAGACCCAAGAGACCCAGTACTTC. It specifies CASRTHTQTQETQYF. The chain uses TRBV11-2 and TRBJ2-5; D not resolved. Germline loops: CDR1 SGHAT, CDR2 FQNNGV. Deletions cut 8 bases from V and 1 base from J, with 17 bases between. This CDR3 contains 15 residues.

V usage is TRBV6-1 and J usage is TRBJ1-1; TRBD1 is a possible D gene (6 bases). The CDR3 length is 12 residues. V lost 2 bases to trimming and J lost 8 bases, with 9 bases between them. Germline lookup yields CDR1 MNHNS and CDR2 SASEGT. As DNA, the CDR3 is TGTGCCAGCAGTGAATGGGGGACAGAAGCTTTCTTT. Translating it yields CASSEWGTEAFF.

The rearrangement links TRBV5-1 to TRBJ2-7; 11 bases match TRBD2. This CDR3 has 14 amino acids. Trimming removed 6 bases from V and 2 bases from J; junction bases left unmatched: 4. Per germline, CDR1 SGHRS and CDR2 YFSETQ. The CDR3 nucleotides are TGCGCCAGCACCGGGACTAGCGGAACCTACGAGCAGTACTTC. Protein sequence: CASTGTSGTYEQYF. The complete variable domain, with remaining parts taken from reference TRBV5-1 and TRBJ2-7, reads KAGVTQTPRYLIKTRGQQVTLSCSPISGHRSVSWYQQTPGQGLQFLFEYFSETQRNKGNFPGRFSGRQFSNSRSEMNVSTLELGDSALYLCASTGTSGTYEQYFGPGTRLTVT.

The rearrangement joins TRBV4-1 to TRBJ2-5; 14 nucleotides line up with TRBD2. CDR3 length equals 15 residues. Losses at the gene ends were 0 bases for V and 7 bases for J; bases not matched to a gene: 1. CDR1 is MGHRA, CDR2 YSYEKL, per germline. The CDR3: CASSQEGTSGGTQYF. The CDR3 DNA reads TGCGCCAGCAGCCAAGAAGGGACTAGCGGGGGGACCCAGTACTTC.

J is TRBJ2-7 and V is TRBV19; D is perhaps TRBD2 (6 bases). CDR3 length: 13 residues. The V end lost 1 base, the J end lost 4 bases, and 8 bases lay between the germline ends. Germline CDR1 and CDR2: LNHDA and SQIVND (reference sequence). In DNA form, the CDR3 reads TGTGCCAGTAGTATAGCCGGAGGGTACGAGCAGTACTTC. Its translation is CASSIAGGYEQYF.

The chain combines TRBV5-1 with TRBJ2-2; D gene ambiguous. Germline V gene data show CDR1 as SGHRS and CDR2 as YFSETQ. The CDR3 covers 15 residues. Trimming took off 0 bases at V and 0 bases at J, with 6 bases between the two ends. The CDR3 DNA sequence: TGCGCCAGCAGCTTGGGAGGAACGAACACCGGGGAGCTGTTTTTT. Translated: CASSLGGTNTGELFF.

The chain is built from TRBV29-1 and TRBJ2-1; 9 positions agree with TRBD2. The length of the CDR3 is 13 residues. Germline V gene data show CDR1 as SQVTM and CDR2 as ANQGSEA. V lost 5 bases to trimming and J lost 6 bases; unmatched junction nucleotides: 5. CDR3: CSVRLAGSNEQFF. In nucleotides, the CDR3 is TGCAGCGTTCGGCTAGCGGGGAGCAATGAGCAGTTCTTC.

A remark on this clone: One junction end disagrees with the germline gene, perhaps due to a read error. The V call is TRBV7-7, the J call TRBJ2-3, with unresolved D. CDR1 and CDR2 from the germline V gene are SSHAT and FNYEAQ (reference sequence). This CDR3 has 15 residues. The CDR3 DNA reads TGTGCTAGCAGCTTTACCAACGGGTACACAGATACGCAGTATTTT. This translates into CASSFTNGYTDTQYF.

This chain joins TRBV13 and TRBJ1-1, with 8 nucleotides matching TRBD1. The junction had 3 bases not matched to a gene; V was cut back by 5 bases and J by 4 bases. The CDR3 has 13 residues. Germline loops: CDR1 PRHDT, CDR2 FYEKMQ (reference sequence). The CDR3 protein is CASSRTGITEAFF. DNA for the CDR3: TGTGCCAGCAGCCGGACAGGGATCACTGAAGCTTTCTTT.

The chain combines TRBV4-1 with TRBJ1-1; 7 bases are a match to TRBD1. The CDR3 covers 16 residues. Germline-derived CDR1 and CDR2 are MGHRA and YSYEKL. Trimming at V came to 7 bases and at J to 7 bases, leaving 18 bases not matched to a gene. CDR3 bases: TGCGCCAGCACACCGAGCAGCTCCGGGACAGCCCTTGAAGCTTTCTTT. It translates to CASTPSSSGTALEAFF.

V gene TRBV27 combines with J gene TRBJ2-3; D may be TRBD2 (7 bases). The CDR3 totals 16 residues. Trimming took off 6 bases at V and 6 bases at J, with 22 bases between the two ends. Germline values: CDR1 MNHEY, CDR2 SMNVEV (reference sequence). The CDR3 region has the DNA TGTGCCAGCAGCTTAGGTATGGGGGGGCCCCCGGATACGCAGTATTTT. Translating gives CASSLGMGGPPDTQYF.

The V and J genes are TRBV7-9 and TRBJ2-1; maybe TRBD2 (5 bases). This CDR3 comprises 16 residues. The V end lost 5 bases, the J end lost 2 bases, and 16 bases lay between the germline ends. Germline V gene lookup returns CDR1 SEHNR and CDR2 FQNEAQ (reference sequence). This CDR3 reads CASSLPGETPYNEQFF. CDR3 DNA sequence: TGTGCCAGCAGCCTACCCGGGGAAACGCCCTACAATGAGCAGTTCTTC.

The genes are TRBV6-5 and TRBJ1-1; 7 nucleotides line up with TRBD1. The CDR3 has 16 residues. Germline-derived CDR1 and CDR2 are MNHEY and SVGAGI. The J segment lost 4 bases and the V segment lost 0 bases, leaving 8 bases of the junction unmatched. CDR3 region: CASSYSPGQKVTEAFF. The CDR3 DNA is TGTGCCAGCAGTTACTCCCCGGGACAGAAGGTCACTGAAGCTTTCTTT.

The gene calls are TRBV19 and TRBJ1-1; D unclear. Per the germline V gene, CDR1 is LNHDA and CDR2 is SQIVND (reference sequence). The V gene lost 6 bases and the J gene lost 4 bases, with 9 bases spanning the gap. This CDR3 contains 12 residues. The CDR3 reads CASRRGGTEAFF. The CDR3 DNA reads TGTGCCAGTAGGAGAGGAGGCACTGAAGCTTTCTTT.

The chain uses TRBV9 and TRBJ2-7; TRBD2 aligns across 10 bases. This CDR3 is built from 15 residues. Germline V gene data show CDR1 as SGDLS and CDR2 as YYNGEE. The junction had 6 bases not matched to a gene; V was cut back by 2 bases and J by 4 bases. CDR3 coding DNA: TGTGCCAGCAGCGTCAGCGGGGGGGCCTGGTACGAGCAGTACTTC. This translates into CASSVSGGAWYEQYF.